This T cell receptor (beta chain) was identified during a study of identical twins. Overall study results and limits: The study found weaker excess twin sharing in beta out-of-frame sequences. Insertions were reduced in abundant cord blood beta clonotypes but not in memory repertoires.

Carrying unique molecular identifiers, the cDNA also gained a universal primer site through template switching. TCRdb recomputed calls from the 5' RACE reads with MiXCR, one row per CDR3 protein. This sample has around 530,000 distinct CDR3 sequences, with about 15% found just once. This clonotype was observed a single time. Antigen: not known. The V segment lost 6 bases and the J segment 3 bases; nucleotides outside the gene matches: 6. The CDR3 extends over 14 amino acids. Healthy Caucasian donors formed the entire cohort. This sample was shared with a second study, whose subject was yellow fever vaccine responses in identical twins.

Sample: CD4+ T cells sorted from blood. This chain links TRBV12-3 or TRBV12-4 with TRBJ2-3; TRBD2 matches at 7 bases. The sequence was collected from a woman aged 18-29 years in good health. The CDR3 region is CASSLLAVTDTQYF. CDR3 in DNA: TGTGCCAGCAGCCTCCTAGCGGTTACAGATACGCAGTATTTT.